Following are 20 T cell receptor beta chains from one sample sequenced in a study of T cells in Graves' hyperthyroidism and ophthalmopathy. Regions amplified from RNA transcripts were the TCR beta CDR3 regions. The HTBI primer set drove a first-round RT-PCR of the TCR CDR3. Each CDR3 protein is one row after TCRdb ran MiXCR on the multiplex PCR reads. The sample holds more than 500,000 distinct CDR3 sequences, roughly a sixth seen once. The specimen sequenced was blood. The receptors derive from a woman younger than 45 with Graves' ophthalmopathy.

The J gene is TRBJ2-7, the V gene TRBV6-5; 7 bases are a match to TRBD2. Germline V lookup: CDR1 MNHEY, CDR2 SVGAGI. The V and J ends lost 2 bases and 3 bases, in that order; junction bases with no gene match: 7. This CDR3 spans 15 amino acids. CDR3 sequence: CASSYDRAGIYEQYF. DNA of the CDR3: TGTGCCAGCAGTTACGATCGAGCGGGAATCTACGAGCAGTACTTC.

This clonotype was seen a handful of times. This chain links TRBV20-1 with TRBJ2-1; D may correspond to TRBD1 or TRBD2 (5 bases each). The CDR3 has 12 residues. Germline V CDR1 and CDR2: DFQATT, SNEGSKA (reference sequence). The V and J ends lost 4 bases and 8 bases respectively, with 12 bases between them. CDR3 in amino acids: CSATGRGHEQFF. CDR3 DNA sequence: TGCAGTGCTACAGGACGGGGCCATGAGCAGTTCTTC.

This clonotype was seen repeatedly, ten times or more. This rearrangement joins TRBV6-1 to TRBJ2-5; D ambiguous. The CDR3 totals 10 residues. The germline gives CDR1 MNHNS, CDR2 SASEGT. The V end lost 6 bases, the J end lost 2 bases, and 1 base lay between the germline ends. The CDR3, as DNA: TGTGCCAGCAGACAAGAGACCCAGTACTTC. Its protein product is CASRQETQYF.

This clonotype was detected ten times or more. The chain couples TRBV20-1 to TRBJ1-5; no reliable D call. Trimming removed 2 bases at V and 2 bases at J, with 13 bases between. This CDR3 comprises 15 residues. The germline gives CDR1 DFQATT, CDR2 SNEGSKA (reference sequence). The CDR3 is CSARKAPERNQPQHF. CDR3 nucleotides: TGCAGTGCTAGAAAGGCACCCGAGCGCAATCAGCCCCAGCATTTT.

This clonotype has a handful of counts. V usage is TRBV27 and J usage is TRBJ1-2; no definite D call. The CDR3 has 13 residues. V was pared by 3 bases and J by 3 bases, with 8 bases between. The germline CDR1 and CDR2 sequences are MNHEY and SMNVEV (reference sequence). The CDR3 DNA sequence: TGTGCCAGCAGTTTGAAGAGGGACTATGGCTACACCTTC. The encoded protein is CASSLKRDYGYTF.

In its sample, this clonotype was seen many times. The J gene is TRBJ1-5, the V gene TRBV6-2 or TRBV6-3; D uncertain. The CDR3 is 20 amino acids. Trimming stripped 0 bases from V and 4 bases from J, with 25 bases between. Germline V CDR1 and CDR2: MNHEY, SVGEGT. CDR3 nucleotide sequence: TGTGCCAGCAGTTACTCGGGAAAGTCCGTATTCAAGGAAAGTAATCAGCCCCAGCATTTT. The encoded protein is CASSYSGKSVFKESNQPQHF.

This clonotype was observed a few times. The chain combines TRBV4-1 with TRBJ2-7, with TRBD2 identical over 10 bases. CDR1 MGHRA and CDR2 YSYEKL come from the germline V gene. V was pared by 4 bases and J by 2 bases, with 5 bases of the junction left unmatched. This CDR3 has 15 amino acids. The CDR3 bases are TGCGCCAGCAGCCCGGGGACTAGCGAAACCTACGAGCAGTACTTC. Translation: CASSPGTSETYEQYF.

This clonotype showed up many times. This chain connects TRBV12-3 or TRBV12-4 to TRBJ1-4, with 10 bases aligning to TRBD1. This CDR3 has 14 residues. V shed 6 bases, J shed 7 bases, and the junction held 5 bases outside the gene matches. CDR3 coding DNA: TGTGCCAGCAGCTTGGGGACAGGGGTTGAAAAACTGTTTTTT. Its translation is CASSLGTGVEKLFF.

This clonotype was seen many times. The genes are TRBV30 and TRBJ2-7, with 8 bases fitting TRBD1. The germline V gene has CDR1 GTSNPN and CDR2 SVGIG (reference sequence). V shed 4 bases, J shed 2 bases, and the junction held 1 base outside the gene matches. The CDR3 sequence is 12 residues long. The CDR3, as DNA: TGTGCCTGGACGACAGGGGCCTACGAGCAGTACTTC. Amino acid sequence: CAWTTGAYEQYF.

The sample holds a few counts of this clonotype. The chain links TRBV27 to TRBJ2-7; TRBD1 agrees at 10 bases. CDR1 and CDR2 (germline): MNHEY, SMNVEV (reference sequence). The V segment lost 1 base and the J segment 4 bases; nucleotides outside the gene matches: 4. CDR3 length: 15 residues. The CDR3 loop is CASSLYVGQGYEQYF. The CDR3 DNA reads as TGTGCCAGCAGTTTATACGTGGGACAGGGGTACGAGCAGTACTTC.

This clonotype was seen at least ten times. V gene TRBV4-2 combines with J gene TRBJ1-2; no reliable D call. The V gene lost 0 bases and the J gene lost 4 bases, with 6 bases spanning the gap. Looked up from germline, CDR1 is LGHNA and CDR2 is YNFKEQ. The CDR3 is 13 residues long. The CDR3 nucleotides read TGTGCCAGCAGCCAAGATCAGGCCTATGGCTACACCTTC. Translating gives CASSQDQAYGYTF.

This clonotype was recorded at least ten times. The rearrangement joins TRBV27 to TRBJ2-7; a weak D match, TRBD2 (7 bases). V lost 6 bases to trimming and J lost 5 bases, with 14 bases between them. This CDR3 is built from 13 residues. Germline V CDR1 and CDR2: MNHEY, SMNVEV (reference sequence). CDR3 sequence reads: CASSSQGGNEQYF. The CDR3 region has the DNA TGTGCCAGCAGCTCACAGGGAGGGAACGAGCAGTACTTC.

This clonotype was found a few times. The chain recombines TRBV29-1 with TRBJ1-2, with no clear D. From germline, CDR1 is SQVTM and CDR2 ANQGSEA. The CDR3 has 11 amino acids. The ends were cut back, 3 bases at V and 6 bases at J, with 8 bases in the middle. The CDR3 here is CSVEDGDGYTF. DNA for the CDR3: TGCAGCGTTGAGGACGGGGATGGCTACACCTTC.

J is TRBJ2-7 and V is TRBV4-2, with 9 bases matching TRBD1. Germline CDR1 is LGHNA and CDR2 is YNFKEQ. Unmatched junction bases numbered 10, after V lost 8 bases and J lost 5 bases. This CDR3 is 14 amino acids long. In DNA, the CDR3 is TGTGCCAGCGGAAAAACAGGGGGCAACCACGAGCAGTACTTC. This gives the protein CASGKTGGNHEQYF.

In this sample, this clonotype turned up once. The rearrangement links TRBV5-6 to TRBJ1-4; no definite D call. The CDR3 has 15 residues. The germline V and J ends were trimmed by 0 bases and 4 bases, with 10 bases remaining between them. CDR1 and CDR2 (germline): SGHDT, YYEEEE. The CDR3 protein is CASSLGVGFNEKLFF. In DNA, the CDR3 is TGTGCCAGCAGCTTGGGAGTGGGGTTTAATGAAAAACTGTTTTTT.

This clonotype occurred many times. This chain links TRBV7-2 with TRBJ1-1; D is uncertain. CDR1 is SGHTA and CDR2 is FQGNSA in the germline V gene. The CDR3 runs 14 residues. V was cut by 3 bases and J by 0 bases, with 8 bases left in between. The CDR3 coding sequence is TGTGCCAGCAGCTTGGTGACCTTGAACACTGAAGCTTTCTTT. It specifies CASSLVTLNTEAFF.

The chain combines TRBV4-3 with TRBJ1-4; tentatively, D is TRBD1 (5 bases). The CDR3 is made up of 15 amino acids. Germline CDR1 reads LGHNA; CDR2 reads YSLEER. V was trimmed by 0 bases and J by 8 bases, leaving 13 bases between them. The CDR3 sequence is CASSQESRGGEKLFF. CDR3 DNA sequence: TGCGCCAGCAGCCAAGAGTCCCGGGGGGGGGAAAAACTGTTTTTT.

This clonotype was picked up many times. The chain employs TRBV7-8 and TRBJ1-2; 7 nucleotides line up with TRBD1. The J segment lost 9 bases and the V segment lost 5 bases, leaving 12 bases of the junction unmatched. The CDR3 loop spans 14 amino acids. Germline CDR1 and CDR2: SGHVS and FQNEAQ. CDR3 sequence: CASSRGTETKSYTF. The CDR3 region has the DNA TGTGCCAGCAGCCGCGGGACAGAGACCAAGAGCTACACCTTC.

This clonotype appeared many times. This chain joins TRBV7-2 and TRBJ2-1, with 14 bases that match TRBD2. CDR3 length: 15 amino acids. V shed 5 bases and J 8 bases; nucleotides not matched to a gene: 5. From germline, CDR1 is SGHTA and CDR2 FQGNSA. CDR3 sequence reads: CASSPRLAGGHEQFF. In DNA, the CDR3 is TGTGCCAGCAGCCCTAGACTAGCGGGAGGGCATGAGCAGTTCTTC.

Concerning this clonotype: The junction departs from germline at one end; a sequencing error may be responsible. In DNA form, the CDR3 reads TGCGCCAGCAGCCAAGCAAGACTAGCGGAAGAGACCCAGTACTTC. Its protein product is CASSQARLAEETQYF. The chain uses TRBV5-8 and TRBJ2-5; 9 nucleotides align to TRBD2. The germline gives CDR1 SGHTS, CDR2 YDEGEE. This CDR3 spans 15 amino acids.